Each of the 27 T cell receptor beta chains below was sequenced from the same sample in a study of cytomegalovirus exposure and HLA in healthy donors. Amplification used 60 Vbeta primers and 13 Jbeta primers. Clones were sequenced by immunoSEQ multiplex PCR, and TCRdb holds only the in-frame ones, with some missing. The table lists roughly 100,000 clones, 79% of them singletons. Sequencing was carried out using PBMCs. All receptors come from a man aged 50-60 years in good health and CMV-seropositive.

The sample holds one count of this clone. CDR3 amino acids: CAWRGGPRGAFF. The CDR3 DNA follows: TGTGCCTGGAGGGGAGGGCCCCGGGGAGCTTTCTTT. The rearrangement uses TRBV30 and TRBJ1-1, with unresolved D. CDR3 size: 12 residues. CDR1 is GTSNPN, CDR2 SVGIG, per germline (reference sequence). The V end was cut by 3 bases, the J end by 10 bases, with 15 bases between.

The CDR3 nucleotides read TGCGCCAGCAGCTTTACAGGGGAGCATGGCTACACCTTC. Encoded protein: CASSFTGEHGYTF. This rearrangement joins TRBV5-1 to TRBJ1-2; 7 bases map to TRBD1. The J segment lost 6 bases and the V segment lost 2 bases, leaving 4 bases of the junction unmatched. CDR1 and CDR2 (germline): SGHRS, YFSETQ. The length of the CDR3 is 13 residues. The full variable domain, completed using reference TRBV5-1 and TRBJ1-2, is KAGVTQTPRYLIKTRGQQVTLSCSPISGHRSVSWYQQTPGQGLQFLFEYFSETQRNKGNFPGRFSGRQFSNSRSEMNVSTLELGDSALYLCASSFTGEHGYTFGSGTRLTVV.

The genes are TRBV5-1 and TRBJ2-3, with 8 nucleotides matching TRBD2. CDR1 and CDR2 from the germline V gene are SGHRS and YFSETQ. The CDR3 runs 15 residues. V gave up 2 bases and J gave up 1 base; unmatched junction bases: 3. CDR3 sequence (DNA): TGCGCCAGCAGCTTACTAGCGGCACGCACAGATACGCAGTATTTT. This codes for CASSLLAARTDTQYF.

V and J are TRBV7-8 and TRBJ1-5; D is unresolved. The CDR3 runs 13 residues. V was clipped by 1 base and J by 7 bases, with 8 bases between them. Germline V gene data show CDR1 as SGHVS and CDR2 as FQNEAQ. CDR3 nucleotides: TGTGCCAGCAGCTTAGATCTACTGCAGCCCCAGCATTTT. This gives the protein CASSLDLLQPQHF.

The chain carries TRBV7-2 and TRBJ2-4; 12 positions agree with TRBD1. The CDR3 has 18 residues. Germline CDR1 and CDR2: SGHTA and FQGNSA. V lost 5 bases, J lost 0 bases, and 8 bases stayed unmatched. The CDR3 is CASSPGQGATLAKNIQYF. The CDR3 DNA is TGTGCCAGCAGCCCGGGACAGGGGGCTACCCTAGCCAAAAACATTCAGTACTTC.

V and J are TRBV21-1 and TRBJ1-1. TRBV21-1 is classified as a pseudogene. This CDR3 has 15 residues. CDR3 in amino acids: CASSSRGGVNTEAFF. The CDR3 DNA reads as TGTGCCAGCAGCTCCCGCGGAGGGGTGAACACTGAAGCTTTCTTT.

The chain combines TRBV5-4 with TRBJ1-1; unclear D gene. The CDR3 has 15 residues. With 0 bases removed from V and 5 bases from J, the gap between germline ends came to 14 bases. Germline V gene data show CDR1 as SGHNT and CDR2 as YYREEE (reference sequence). Here the CDR3 reads CASSLGRGVGTEAFF. CDR3 nucleotides: TGTGCCAGCAGCTTGGGTCGGGGAGTAGGGACTGAAGCTTTCTTT.

This rearrangement joins TRBV2 to TRBJ1-2; perhaps TRBD1 as D (6 bases). V was pared by 6 bases and J by 4 bases, with 9 bases between. CDR1 SNHLY and CDR2 FYNNEI come from the germline V gene. The CDR3 has 12 residues. The CDR3 loop reads CASRTGLYGYTF. The DNA of the CDR3 is TGTGCCAGCAGGACAGGCCTCTATGGCTACACCTTC.

The chain recombines TRBV11-1 with TRBJ2-5; 10 nucleotides agree with TRBD2. V was clipped by 3 bases and J by 4 bases; unmatched bases: 8. This CDR3 comprises 16 residues. Per the germline V gene, CDR1 is SGHAT and CDR2 is FQDESV (reference sequence). In DNA, the CDR3 is TGTGCCAGCAGCTTCAGGCTAGCGGGAGTTGGAGAGACCCAGTACTTC. Encoded protein: CASSFRLAGVGETQYF.

J is TRBJ2-7 and V is TRBV7-9; TRBD1 matches at 8 bases. The CDR3 totals 16 residues. J lost 2 bases, V lost 0 bases, and 6 bases had no gene match. The germline V gene encodes CDR1 SEHNR and CDR2 FQNEAQ (reference sequence). The CDR3 loop reads CASSLADRDPTYEQYF. As DNA, the CDR3 is TGTGCCAGCAGCTTAGCGGACAGGGACCCGACCTACGAGCAGTACTTC.

This clone was seen a single time. V gene TRBV5-1 combines with J gene TRBJ1-2, with 7 bases aligning to TRBD1. The CDR3 runs 13 residues. The V segment lost 7 bases and the J segment 2 bases; nucleotides outside the gene matches: 5. Germline CDR1 and CDR2: SGHRS and YFSETQ. In DNA form, the CDR3 reads TGCGCCAGCGCCCAGGGACAGAACTATGGCTACACCTTC. This translates into CASAQGQNYGYTF.

J is TRBJ2-4 and V is TRBV27, with D possibly being TRBD2 (5 bases). This CDR3 region has 13 residues. Germline-derived CDR1 and CDR2 are MNHEY and SMNVEV (reference sequence). V lost 1 base and J 8 bases, leaving 9 bases between the germline ends. In DNA, the CDR3 is TGTGCCAGCAGTTTATTCAAAGCGGACATTCAGTACTTC. This codes for CASSLFKADIQYF.

This clone appeared a single time. V is TRBV2 and J is TRBJ2-5, with a possible D match to TRBD1 (6 bases). The length of the CDR3 is 13 residues. Trimming shortened V by 7 bases and J by 1 base, and 10 bases separated the two germline ends. The germline V gene has CDR1 SNHLY and CDR2 FYNNEI. In DNA form, the CDR3 reads TGTGCCAGCATCCGGGACACCCAAGAGACCCAGTACTTC. This translates into CASIRDTQETQYF.

The table lists this clone with a few counts. The rearrangement uses TRBV7-8 and TRBJ2-2; TRBD2 matches 13 bases. The CDR3 contains 18 residues. Germline trimming cut 2 bases from V and 5 bases from J; bases unmatched to any gene: 8. Looked up from germline, CDR1 is SGHVS and CDR2 is FQNEAQ. The CDR3 DNA reads TGTGCCAGCAGCTTATTTACTAGCGGGAGGGCCGGGACCGGGGAGCTGTTTTTT. Protein sequence: CASSLFTSGRAGTGELFF. The entire variable domain, with the rest obtained from reference TRBV7-8 and TRBJ2-2, is as follows: GAGVSQSPRYKVAKRGQDVALRCDPISGHVSLFWYQQALGQGPEFLTYFQNEAQLDKSGLPSDRFFAERPEGSVSTLKIQRTQQEDSAVYLCASSLFTSGRAGTGELFFGEGSRLTVL.

In its sample, this clone was seen once. This sequence joins TRBV6-5 and TRBJ2-3; TRBD2 is a possible D gene (6 bases). This CDR3 comprises 15 residues. Trimming took off 6 bases at V and 0 bases at J, with 13 bases between the two ends. CDR1 and CDR2 (germline): MNHEY, SVGAGI. CDR3 sequence reads: CASSISGGSTDTQYF. The CDR3 bases are TGTGCCAGCAGCATTAGCGGAGGGAGCACAGATACGCAGTATTTT.

The chain links TRBV29-1 to TRBJ1-2, with 10 bases identical to TRBD1. Germline lookup yields CDR1 SQVTM and CDR2 ANQGSEA. V shed 6 bases, J shed 10 bases, and the junction held 5 bases outside the gene matches. The CDR3 length is 11 residues. The chain's CDR3 is CSVGQGGDYTF. The CDR3 nucleotides are TGCAGCGTCGGACAGGGGGGTGACTACACCTTC.

The chain combines TRBV5-1 with TRBJ2-7; D is possibly TRBD1 (6 bases). CDR1 is SGHRS, CDR2 YFSETQ, per germline. With 4 bases removed from V and 2 bases from J, the gap between germline ends came to 7 bases. This CDR3 region has 12 residues. CDR3 DNA: TGCGCCAGCAGCGGGACAACCTACGAGCAGTACTTC. Translating it yields CASSGTTYEQYF.

V usage is TRBV5-4 and J usage is TRBJ2-1; tentatively, D is TRBD2 (6 bases). The CDR3 totals 13 residues. Per germline, CDR1 SGHNT and CDR2 YYREEE (reference sequence). The V and J ends lost 4 bases and 8 bases respectively, with 13 bases between them. CDR3 bases: TGTGCCAGCAGCACCCGCTGGGAGGATGAGCAGTTCTTC. The encoded protein is CASSTRWEDEQFF.

The sample holds one count of this clone. This chain uses TRBV9 with TRBJ2-2; TRBD2 might be the D (7 bases). CDR3 length equals 16 residues. Trimming cost V 4 bases and J 4 bases, with 17 bases left between them. Germline V CDR1 and CDR2: SGDLS, YYNGEE. CDR3: CASSPEGGRGTGELFF. The DNA of the CDR3 is TGTGCCAGCAGCCCTGAGGGGGGGCGCGGCACCGGGGAGCTGTTTTTT.

The rearrangement links TRBV6-5 to TRBJ2-1; D might be TRBD2 (7 bases). V was shortened by 5 bases and J by 5 bases, with 13 bases between the two germline ends. This CDR3 is 14 amino acids long. Germline lookup yields CDR1 MNHEY and CDR2 SVGAGI. Here the CDR3 reads CASSPEGGDNEQFF. The CDR3 coding sequence is TGTGCCAGCAGTCCGGAGGGGGGGGACAATGAGCAGTTCTTC.

This chain uses TRBV5-1 with TRBJ2-2; 9 bases map to TRBD2. The CDR3 length is 16 residues. J was trimmed by 4 bases and V by 6 bases; bases with no gene match: 10. The germline V gene encodes CDR1 SGHRS and CDR2 YFSETQ. The CDR3 loop is CASKLAGRGVTGELFF. The CDR3, as DNA: TGCGCCAGCAAACTAGCGGGTCGTGGGGTCACCGGGGAGCTGTTTTTT.

The chain employs TRBV7-7 and TRBJ2-5; D remains ambiguous. Germline CDR1 SSHAT, CDR2 FNYEAQ (reference sequence). The V and J ends lost 2 bases and 1 base respectively, with 5 bases between them. CDR3 size: 13 residues. The CDR3 region has the DNA TGTGCCAGCAGCTTATATTCCCAAGAGACCCAGTACTTC. Its translation: CASSLYSQETQYF.

V usage is TRBV5-6 and J usage is TRBJ2-1; the match to TRBD2 covers 7 bases. Germline loops: CDR1 SGHDT, CDR2 YYEEEE. The CDR3 is 14 residues long. Germline trimming cut 0 bases from V and 7 bases from J; bases unmatched to any gene: 4. CDR3 in amino acids: CASSLATSSNEQFF. In DNA form, the CDR3 reads TGTGCCAGCAGCTTGGCGACTAGCTCTAATGAGCAGTTCTTC.

The chain links TRBV7-9 to TRBJ2-1; D unresolved. The CDR3 loop spans 12 amino acids. The V gene's germline CDR1 is SEHNR and CDR2 FQNEAQ (reference sequence). Trimming stripped 4 bases from V and 6 bases from J, with 7 bases between. The CDR3 protein is CASSSRFNEQFF. In DNA form, the CDR3 reads TGTGCCAGCAGCTCCCGGTTCAATGAGCAGTTCTTC.

This clone has only one observation. This chain links TRBV14 with TRBJ2-5; D call uncertain. The V end was cut by 3 bases, the J end by 1 base, with 12 bases between. This CDR3 is built from 15 residues. Germline V gene data show CDR1 as SGHDN and CDR2 as FVKESK. The CDR3 DNA follows: TGTGCCAGCAGCCAGCATACAGACCTCCAAGAGACCCAGTACTTC. This sequence encodes CASSQHTDLQETQYF.

Remarks on this clone: This CDR3 is also generated by other DNA sequences in the sample. The chain employs TRBV28 and TRBJ1-2, with TRBD1 matching 7 bases. Per germline, CDR1 MDHEN and CDR2 SYDVKM. The CDR3 sequence is 13 residues long. Losses at the gene ends were 6 bases for V and 5 bases for J; bases not matched to a gene: 6. The CDR3 loop reads CASSRGTVYGYTF. DNA for the CDR3: TGTGCCAGCAGCCGGGGGACAGTGTATGGCTACACCTTC.

The genes are TRBV9 and TRBJ2-2; no firm D call. Trimming left V 0 bases short and J 1 base short, with 4 bases between. Germline V lookup: CDR1 SGDLS, CDR2 YYNGEE. The CDR3 runs to 14 residues. The CDR3 protein is CASSVARNTGELFF. The CDR3 bases are TGTGCCAGCAGCGTAGCCAGGAACACCGGGGAGCTGTTTTTT.